Listed here are 20 T cell receptor beta chains from one sample, sequenced in a study of cytomegalovirus exposure and HLA in healthy donors. It was with 60 Vbeta and 13 Jbeta primers that the PCR ran. TCRdb keeps only in-frame clones here, not all; method: immunoSEQ multiplex PCR. The sample consists of some 120,000 clones, around 77% of them appearing once. The sequencing input was PBMCs. The receptors shown here come from a man in his forties or fifties in good health and CMV-seronegative.

The chain uses TRBV7-2 and TRBJ2-7, with 7 bases fitting TRBD2. Losses at the gene ends were 1 base for V and 7 bases for J; bases not matched to a gene: 10. The CDR3 is 15 amino acids. Germline V gives CDR1 SGHTA, CDR2 FQGNSA. CDR3 in DNA: TGTGCCAGCAGCTTAGTTGAGCGGGGAAGTGAAGAGCAGTACTTC. This translates into CASSLVERGSEEQYF.

This chain connects TRBV7-9 to TRBJ1-5, with a tentative D call TRBD1 (5 bases). Germline CDR1 reads SEHNR; CDR2 reads FQNEAQ (reference sequence). There are 16 residues in the CDR3. Trimming took 5 bases from V and 3 from J, leaving 17 bases between them. CDR3 bases: TGTGCCAGCAGCCGTGCTGGCGACAGATTCAATCAGCCCCAGCATTTT. This sequence encodes CASSRAGDRFNQPQHF.

This rearrangement joins TRBV6-1 to TRBJ2-7, with D perhaps TRBD1 (5 bases). The CDR3 consists of 15 residues. Between the trimmed V and J ends, which lost 4 bases and 0 bases, there was a span of 13 bases. CDR1 is MNHNS, CDR2 SASEGT, per germline. This CDR3 is CASSVDIMISYEQYF. CDR3 in DNA: TGTGCCAGCAGTGTGGACATCATGATCTCCTACGAGCAGTACTTC.

V and J are TRBV7-9 and TRBJ2-7, with D perhaps matching TRBD1 (5 bases). V dropped 2 bases and J dropped 2 bases, with 10 bases sitting between them. The CDR3 covers 14 residues. CDR1 is SEHNR, CDR2 FQNEAQ, per germline (reference sequence). The CDR3 protein is CASSLSATAYEQYF. As DNA, the CDR3 is TGTGCCAGCAGCTTATCGGCGACAGCCTACGAGCAGTACTTC. Drawing the rest from reference TRBV7-9 and TRBJ2-7, the complete variable domain is DTGVSQNPRHKITKRGQNVTFRCDPISEHNRLYWYRQTLGQGPEFLTYFQNEAQLEKSRLLSDRFSAERPKGSFSTLEIQRTEQGDSAMYLCASSLSATAYEQYFGPGTRLTVT.

CDR3 sequence (DNA): TGTGCCAGCAGTGGACCCGGGACTAGCGGGAGCTCCTACGAGCAGTACTTC. This encodes CASSGPGTSGSSYEQYF. The chain couples TRBV6-1 to TRBJ2-7; 14 bases match TRBD2. The CDR3 sequence is 17 residues long. The germline CDR1 and CDR2 sequences are MNHNS and SASEGT. The V segment lost 4 bases and the J segment 0 bases; nucleotides outside the gene matches: 5.

The J gene is TRBJ2-4, the V gene TRBV5-4; D is possibly TRBD1 (6 bases). The CDR3 has 16 amino acids. V lost 4 bases, J lost 2 bases, and 16 bases lay in between. The germline gives CDR1 SGHNT, CDR2 YYREEE (reference sequence). The CDR3 sequence: CASSGEGGLTKNIQYF. The CDR3 nucleotides read TGTGCCAGCAGCGGAGAAGGGGGATTAACCAAAAACATTCAGTACTTC.

This rearrangement joins TRBV6-4 to TRBJ2-2; TRBD1 matches at 10 bases. Germline CDR1 is MRHNA and CDR2 is SNTAGT. The V and J ends lost 8 bases and 3 bases, in that order; junction bases with no gene match: 3. This CDR3 region has 14 residues. CDR3 in amino acids: CASRQGADTGELFF. As DNA, the CDR3 is TGTGCCAGCCGACAGGGGGCTGACACCGGGGAGCTGTTTTTT.

The chain carries TRBV5-1 and TRBJ2-1, with 8 bases lining up with TRBD2. The CDR3 sequence is 15 residues long. V shed 4 bases, J shed 2 bases, and the junction held 5 bases outside the gene matches. Germline loops: CDR1 SGHRS, CDR2 YFSETQ. The CDR3 protein is CASSPPGLAYNEQFF. CDR3 sequence (DNA): TGCGCCAGCAGCCCGCCGGGACTAGCCTACAATGAGCAGTTCTTC.

CDR3 bases: TGTGCCACCAGCAGGGGGACAGGGAGCTCCTACGAGCAGTACTTC. It codes for CATSRGTGSSYEQYF. This chain connects TRBV15 to TRBJ2-7; 9 nucleotides line up with TRBD1. The trim removed 3 bases at V and 0 bases at J, leaving 3 bases unmatched. The CDR3 runs 15 residues. Germline V gene sequence: CDR1 LNHNV, CDR2 YYDKDF (reference sequence). Together with reference TRBV15 and TRBJ2-7, the CDR3 gives the full variable domain: DAMVIQNPRYQVTQFGKPVTLSCSQTLNHNVMYWYQQKSSQAPKLLFHYYDKDFNNEADTPDNFQSRRPNTSFCFLDIRSPGLGDTAMYLCATSRGTGSSYEQYFGPGTRLTVT.

The chain carries TRBV29-1 and TRBJ1-1, with D maybe TRBD1 (6 bases). Germline V gene sequence: CDR1 SQVTM, CDR2 ANQGSEA. Trimming pared 2 bases from V and 1 base from J, leaving 14 bases between. This CDR3 comprises 15 residues. This chain's CDR3 is CSVELWDTKNTEAFF. The CDR3 DNA reads as TGCAGCGTTGAACTGTGGGACACAAAGAACACTGAAGCTTTCTTT.

This chain joins TRBV7-2 and TRBJ2-3; D possibly corresponds to TRBD2 (6 bases). Germline V CDR1 and CDR2: SGHTA, FQGNSA. The length of the CDR3 is 16 residues. Trimming shortened V by 1 base and J by 4 bases, and 15 bases separated the two germline ends. CDR3 residues: CASSLGGDWRADTQYF. The CDR3 nucleotides are TGTGCCAGCAGCTTAGGGGGGGACTGGAGGGCAGATACGCAGTATTTT.

V is TRBV18 and J is TRBJ2-3; the D is unclear. V dropped 0 bases and J dropped 7 bases, with 8 bases sitting between them. Germline V gene lookup returns CDR1 KGHSH and CDR2 LQKENI. The CDR3 is 13 residues long. The CDR3 sequence: CASSPPSVHTQYF. In DNA form, the CDR3 reads TGTGCCAGCTCACCACCGTCAGTTCATACGCAGTATTTT. The complete variable domain, with remaining parts taken from reference TRBV18 and TRBJ2-3, reads NAGVMQNPRHLVRRRGQEARLRCSPMKGHSHVYWYRQLPEEGLKFMVYLQKENIIDESGMPKERFSAEFPKEGPSILRIQQVVRGDSAAYFCASSPPSVHTQYFGPGTRLTVL.

The chain has TRBV4-1 and TRBJ1-1, with a tentative D call TRBD1 (6 bases). Between the trimmed V and J ends, which lost 6 bases and 2 bases, there was a span of 13 bases. The CDR3 totals 14 residues. The germline V gene encodes CDR1 MGHRA and CDR2 YSYEKL. DNA for the CDR3: TGCGCCAGCAGTCTCAAACAGGGTAACACTGAAGCTTTCTTT. Protein sequence: CASSLKQGNTEAFF.

Details on this clone: Germline is not matched at one junction end, which may reflect a read error. The chain is built from TRBV7-9 and TRBJ2-7, with a tentative D call TRBD2 (5 bases). CDR3 length: 14 amino acids. Germline V gene sequence: CDR1 SEHNR, CDR2 FQNEAQ (reference sequence). The CDR3 DNA follows: TGTGCCAGCAGCCCCAATGGACTGAATTCCCGGATGGACTTC. Translation: CASSPNGLNSRMDF.

The chain has TRBV7-6 and TRBJ1-1; D gene unclear. Germline CDR1 SGHVS, CDR2 FNYEAQ. This CDR3 is 14 amino acids long. The V and J ends lost 1 base and 0 bases respectively, with 6 bases between them. The CDR3 nucleotides read TGTGCCAGCAGCTTAGGCGCCATGAACACTGAAGCTTTCTTT. Amino acid sequence: CASSLGAMNTEAFF.

This chain joins TRBV10-3 and TRBJ1-2; 7 nucleotides line up with TRBD1. This CDR3 region has 16 residues. In germline, CDR1 is ENHRY, CDR2 SYGVKD. J gave up 6 bases and V 1 base, and 11 bases lay outside the gene matches. In DNA form, the CDR3 reads TGTGCCATCAGTGAGTTGCTGGGACAGATAGGGGATGGCTACACCTTC. Its translation is CAISELLGQIGDGYTF.

The genes are TRBV5-8 and TRBJ2-7; TRBD1 agrees at 7 bases. The CDR3 extends over 14 amino acids. Germline assignment: CDR1 SGHTS and CDR2 YDEGEE. V lost 4 bases, J lost 2 bases, and 6 bases stayed unmatched. The CDR3, as DNA: TGTGCCAGCAGCCACAGGGGCATAACCTACGAGCAGTACTTC. It encodes CASSHRGITYEQYF.

There are a few counts of this clone. CDR3 amino acids: CASSYSTKTSSYEQYF. DNA of the CDR3: TGTGCCAGCAGTTACTCGACTAAGACGAGCTCCTACGAGCAGTACTTC. The rearrangement joins TRBV6-6 to TRBJ2-7; perhaps TRBD2 as D (5 bases). The CDR3 spans 16 residues. CDR1 and CDR2 from the germline V gene are MNHNY and SVGAGI (reference sequence). V was clipped by 0 bases and J by 0 bases, with 12 bases between them.

Here the CDR3 DNA reads TGTGCCAGCAGCTTGGGGCCAGGACCCTATGGCTACACCTTC. This codes for CASSLGPGPYGYTF. The chain is built from TRBV7-2 and TRBJ1-2, with D possibly being TRBD1 (5 bases). This CDR3 spans 14 amino acids. Deletions cut 3 bases from V and 4 bases from J, with 12 bases between. Germline CDR1 and CDR2: SGHTA and FQGNSA. The whole variable domain, filled in from reference TRBV7-2 and TRBJ1-2, reads GAGVSQSPSNKVTEKGKDVELRCDPISGHTALYWYRQSLGQGLEFLIYFQGNSAPDKSGLPSDRFSAERTGGSVSTLTIQRTQQEDSAVYLCASSLGPGPYGYTFGSGTRLTVV.

V gene TRBV5-1 combines with J gene TRBJ2-1; D possibly corresponds to TRBD1 (6 bases). Looked up from germline, CDR1 is SGHRS and CDR2 is YFSETQ. There are 14 residues in the CDR3. The V and J ends lost 6 bases and 6 bases respectively, with 16 bases between them. Here the CDR3 reads CASNTGSAANEQFF. CDR3 bases: TGCGCCAGCAACACAGGGTCTGCGGCCAATGAGCAGTTCTTC.